This section outlines one T cell receptor (beta chain) sequence together with its context. Its target is not known. V lost 3 bases and J 7 bases, leaving 19 bases between the germline ends. This CDR3 comprises 16 residues. The germline V gene encodes CDR1 LNHNV and CDR2 YYDKDF (reference sequence). TCRB transcripts that were expressed got sequenced, as all of the isolated RNA had been reverse transcribed. Sequencing was performed with immunoSEQ multiplex PCR; in TCRdb, only in-frame clones are kept and a portion is missing. The table has tens of thousands of clones, about 60% seen once. The sample belongs to a study of beta chain features in type 1 diabetes. Study-level results: Shorter TCRB CDR3s, moderately but significantly so, were found in Type 1 diabetes patients in all four CD4+ subsets. Whether HLA type affects TCRB rearrangement stayed undetermined in the present work. Compared with healthy donors, patients appeared to share more similar naive, central memory and regulatory TCRB repertoires.

The chain links TRBV15 to TRBJ2-1, with a weak D call TRBD2 (6 bases). Sequencing input: stem cell memory CD4+ T cells from blood. This clonotype was obtained from a woman aged 25 to 39 with type 1 diabetes. Here the CDR3 reads CATSSWVTGDGNEQFF. As DNA, the CDR3 is TGTGCCACCAGCAGTTGGGTGACGGGGGACGGGAATGAGCAGTTCTTC.